The 7 T cell receptor beta chains in this list originate from one sample, sequenced in a study of blood T cell repertoires in COVID-19. Using immunoSEQ multiplex PCR, the repertoire was profiled, and TCRdb retains in-frame clones only, with some absent. Among hundreds of thousands of clones listed, approximately 86% were seen once. Sample: peripheral blood. Receptor source: a man aged 18 to 30 with active or convalescent COVID-19.

This rearrangement joins TRBV19 to TRBJ1-3; tentative D call: TRBD1 (5 bases). This CDR3 region has 15 residues. Germline loops: CDR1 LNHDA, CDR2 SQIVND (reference sequence). Trimming shortened V by 9 bases and J by 0 bases, and 15 bases separated the two germline ends. CDR3 DNA: TGTGCCAGGTCACCGCCGGGGGGCTCTGGAAACACCATATATTTT. It translates to CARSPPGGSGNTIYF.

The count of this clone is one. The chain employs TRBV5-1 and TRBJ2-2; TRBD2 agrees at 14 bases. Germline loops: CDR1 SGHRS, CDR2 YFSETQ. Trimming took 4 bases from V and 0 from J; bases not matched to a gene: 2. This CDR3 is 17 amino acids long. This chain's CDR3 is CASSGLAGGTNTGELFF. The CDR3 region has the DNA TGCGCCAGCAGCGGACTAGCGGGGGGCACGAACACCGGGGAGCTGTTTTTT. The full variable domain, its missing parts supplied by reference TRBV5-1 and TRBJ2-2, is KAGVTQTPRYLIKTRGQQVTLSCSPISGHRSVSWYQQTPGQGLQFLFEYFSETQRNKGNFPGRFSGRQFSNSRSEMNVSTLELGDSALYLCASSGLAGGTNTGELFFGEGSRLTVL.

The CDR3 is CASSRTGDPYNEQFF. The CDR3 DNA is TGTGCCAGCAGCCGGACAGGGGACCCCTACAATGAGCAGTTCTTC. The genes are TRBV5-4 and TRBJ2-1; TRBD1 matches at 9 bases. Trimming cost V 4 bases and J 2 bases; bases outside gene matches: 4. This CDR3 contains 15 residues. CDR1 and CDR2 from the germline V gene are SGHNT and YYREEE (reference sequence).

The chain couples TRBV7-2 to TRBJ2-3; possible D gene TRBD2, 6 bases. There are 17 residues in the CDR3. CDR1 and CDR2 (germline): SGHTA, FQGNSA. The germline V and J ends were trimmed by 1 base and 2 bases, with 16 bases remaining between them. The CDR3: CASSLVAGTVFTDTQYF. The CDR3 DNA follows: TGTGCCAGCAGCTTAGTTGCGGGGACTGTTTTCACAGATACGCAGTATTTT.

The chain joins TRBV6-6 to TRBJ2-1; TRBD1 matches 9 bases. V trimming: 2 bases; J trimming: 2 bases; junction bases outside the gene matches: 4. Germline-derived CDR1 and CDR2 are MNHNY and SVGAGI (reference sequence). The CDR3 loop spans 16 amino acids. The CDR3, as DNA: TGTGCCAGCAGTTACCGACGGGACAGGGCCTACAATGAGCAGTTCTTC. Its protein product is CASSYRRDRAYNEQFF.

V and J are TRBV4-1 and TRBJ2-7; 7 bases fit TRBD1. Germline V gives CDR1 MGHRA, CDR2 YSYEKL. The CDR3 is 15 residues long. V shed 2 bases, J shed 3 bases, and the junction held 7 bases outside the gene matches. The DNA of the CDR3 is TGCGCCAGCAGCCAACCGGGACAGCCCTTCTACGAGCAGTACTTC. Its protein is CASSQPGQPFYEQYF.

This chain joins TRBV5-1 and TRBJ1-1; TRBD1 aligns across 8 bases. J gave up 8 bases and V 3 bases, and 3 bases lay outside the gene matches. This CDR3 comprises 12 residues. The germline V gene has CDR1 SGHRS and CDR2 YFSETQ. This CDR3 is CASSYGQGEAFF. For the CDR3, the DNA is TGCGCCAGCAGCTATGGACAGGGCGAAGCTTTCTTT.